These 5 T cell receptor beta chains were sequenced from one sample in a study of OX40 agonist ivuxolimab in advanced cancers. Some clones are missing from TCRdb's copy, which holds only in-frame ones; the method was immunoSEQ multiplex PCR. This sample has about 84,000 clones; 75% to 95% occur once, and the top ten carry around 0.44%. The material was CD4+ or CD8+ T cells sorted from blood, obtained in a trial of the OX40 agonist ivuxolimab. All receptors derive from an adult with an advanced solid tumor such as melanoma, head and neck, liver or kidney cancer.

The rearrangement uses TRBV29-1 and TRBJ1-1; 7 bases are a match to TRBD1. After removal of 3 bases from V and 5 bases from J, the junction contained 6 bases not matched to a gene. This CDR3 comprises 13 residues. Germline V CDR1 and CDR2: SQVTM, ANQGSEA. The CDR3 loop reads CSVERGQETEAFF. The CDR3 nucleotides are TGCAGCGTTGAGAGAGGACAGGAGACTGAAGCTTTCTTT. Full variable domain (missing parts from reference TRBV29-1 and TRBJ1-1): SAVISQKPSRDICQRGTSLTIQCQVDSQVTMMFWYRQQPGQSLTLIATANQGSEATYESGFVIDKFPISRPNLTFSTLTVSNMSPEDSSIYLCSVERGQETEAFFGQGTRLTVV.

V is TRBV6-1 and J is TRBJ1-2; the D is unclear. This CDR3 has 14 amino acids. Germline values: CDR1 MNHNS, CDR2 SASEGT. V dropped 5 bases and J dropped 4 bases, with 14 bases sitting between them. CDR3: CASSLDGVIYGYTF. CDR3 in DNA: TGTGCCAGCAGTCTAGACGGGGTGATCTATGGCTACACCTTC.

The chain uses TRBV5-5 and TRBJ1-1; 9 bases map to TRBD1. This CDR3 has 15 amino acids. The V gene end was trimmed by 1 base and the J gene end by 3 bases; junction bases not matched to a gene: 4. The germline CDR1 and CDR2 sequences are SGHKS and YYEKEE (reference sequence). The CDR3 loop is CASSLIQGAYTEAFF. In DNA form, the CDR3 reads TGTGCCAGCAGCTTGATACAGGGGGCTTACACTGAAGCTTTCTTT. Supplemented by reference TRBV5-5 and TRBJ1-1, the full variable domain reads DAGVTQSPTHLIKTRGQQVTLRCSPISGHKSVSWYQQVLGQGPQFIFQYYEKEERGRGNFPDRFSARQFPNYSSELNVNALLLGDSALYLCASSLIQGAYTEAFFGQGTRLTVV.

The gene calls are TRBV30 and TRBJ2-7; D ambiguous. Deletions cut 1 base from V and 4 bases from J, with 5 bases between. CDR1 and CDR2 from the germline V gene are GTSNPN and SVGIG (reference sequence). The CDR3 loop spans 11 amino acids. Written as DNA, the CDR3 is TGTGCCTGGAGTGACCTTTACGAGCAGTACTTC. Protein sequence: CAWSDLYEQYF.

The chain is built from TRBV5-1 and TRBJ2-7; TRBD2 is a possible D gene (6 bases). Germline CDR1 SGHRS, CDR2 YFSETQ. The V end lost 0 bases, the J end lost 4 bases, and 11 bases lay between the germline ends. The CDR3 has 14 amino acids. The CDR3 sequence is CASSLVGLGYEQYF. CDR3 DNA: TGCGCCAGCAGCTTGGTGGGACTCGGGTACGAGCAGTACTTC.